This entry is about one T cell receptor (beta chain). This sample is part of a study of blood T cell repertoires in COVID-19. Across the whole study: The analysed material was cDNA or gDNA that came from T cells, B-cell-depleted T cells, or PBMCs.

Original analysis: Amplification of reference gene primers was used by the study to estimate nucleated cell counts. Produced via immunoSEQ multiplex PCR; TCRdb's table is partial and in-frame only. V and J calls plus clone size are reproduced from that table; the DNA served to infer D and trimming. The repertoire includes about 470,000 clones, about 90% of them detected once, and under 0.85% sits in the top ten. Participants spanned ages about 18 to 100 years and resided in about 24 US areas. Allocation to cohorts depended on clinical history reported by the participants. Trimming cost V 1 base and J 2 bases, with 11 bases left between them. The V gene's germline CDR1 is GTSNPN and CDR2 SVGIG (reference sequence). The CDR3 has 14 residues.

The sequence was collected from a woman aged 18-29 years who had recovered from COVID-19. The sequencing input was PBMCs or T cells enriched from blood (not recorded which). V gene TRBV30 combines with J gene TRBJ1-2; D may be TRBD1 (6 bases). CDR3 nucleotide sequence: TGTGCCTGGAGTGGGACAGCTATAAACTATGGCTACACCTTC. Translated: CAWSGTAINYGYTF.